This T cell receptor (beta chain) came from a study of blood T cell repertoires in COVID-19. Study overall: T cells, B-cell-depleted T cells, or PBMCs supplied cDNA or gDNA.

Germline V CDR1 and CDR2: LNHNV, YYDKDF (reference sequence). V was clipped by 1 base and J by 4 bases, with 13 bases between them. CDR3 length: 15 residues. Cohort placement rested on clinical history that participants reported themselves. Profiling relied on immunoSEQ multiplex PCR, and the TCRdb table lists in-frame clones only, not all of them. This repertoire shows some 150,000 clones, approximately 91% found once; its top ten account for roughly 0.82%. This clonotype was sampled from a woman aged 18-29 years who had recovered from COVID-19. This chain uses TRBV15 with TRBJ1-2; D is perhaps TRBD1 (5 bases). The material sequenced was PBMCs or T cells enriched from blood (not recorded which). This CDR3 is CATSRGPGGGYGYTF. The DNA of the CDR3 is TGTGCCACCAGCAGAGGGCCGGGGGGAGGCTATGGCTACACCTTC.